The T cell receptor beta chain described here comes from a study of T cells in tumors after PD-1 blockade. Looking at the study overall: Treatment was either pembrolizumab 200 mg every 3 weeks or cemiplimab 350 mg every 2 weeks. A subset received ongoing vismodegib 150 mg daily alongside anti-PD-1 therapy. Study results and caveats: Peripheral recruitment is suggested, as some novel exhausted tumor clones were in pre-treatment blood.

TCRdb's table, derived via immunoSEQ multiplex PCR, lists solely in-frame clones and lacks some. This table has around 19,000 clones, roughly 78% appearing once. About this clone: Its cognate antigen is unknown.

Tumor or blood genomic DNA was sequenced, with inputs of about 600 ng to 6,004 ng. From germline, CDR1 is LNHDA and CDR2 SQIVND (reference sequence). The trim removed 5 bases at V and 5 bases at J, leaving 3 bases unmatched. This CDR3 region has 14 residues. The genes are TRBV19 and TRBJ1-5; TRBD1 matches 10 bases. The input for sequencing was PBMCs, taken before anti-PD-1 treatment. This sequence originates from a human donor with basal cell carcinoma. In DNA, the CDR3 is TGTGCCAGTAGTCCTGACAGGGGGCATCAGCCCCAGCATTTT. This codes for CASSPDRGHQPQHF.